The 10 T cell receptor beta chains in this list originate from one sample, sequenced in a study of graft-versus-host responses after intestinal transplantation. Antigens of these TCRs are unknown. Data came from immunoSEQ multiplex PCR; TCRdb stores just in-frame clones and leaves some out. The table includes about 88,000 clones, 85% to 95% detected once. The sample here was unstimulated CD4+ T cells sorted from spleen or lymph node cells, taken before transplant. All receptors come from a human donor who was the organ donor for an intestinal transplant.

The chain links TRBV30 to TRBJ1-1; D might be TRBD1 (5 bases). This CDR3 has 13 amino acids. V lost 2 bases to trimming and J lost 2 bases, with 9 bases between them. The V gene's germline CDR1 is GTSNPN and CDR2 SVGIG (reference sequence). CDR3 loop: CAWSTQGNTEAFF. The CDR3 DNA is TGTGCCTGGAGTACCCAGGGAAACACTGAAGCTTTCTTT.

The V and J genes are TRBV7-3 and TRBJ2-6, with D unclear. The V and J ends lost 3 bases and 0 bases respectively, with 3 bases between them. From germline, CDR1 is SGHTA and CDR2 FQGTGA. The CDR3 spans 14 residues. CDR3: CASSFSSGANVLTF. The CDR3 DNA reads TGTGCCAGCAGCTTCTCCTCTGGGGCCAACGTCCTGACTTTC.

The V call is TRBV18, the J call TRBJ2-3; 8 nucleotides match TRBD2. The CDR3 totals 16 residues. V shed 6 bases and J 3 bases; nucleotides not matched to a gene: 11. Germline V CDR1 and CDR2: KGHSH, LQKENI. CDR3 loop: CASSPPGAGGTDTQYF. The CDR3 nucleotides read TGTGCCAGCTCGCCCCCGGGGGCGGGGGGTACAGATACGCAGTATTTT.

As for this clone: A junction boundary mismatches the germline segment, possibly from a read error. Other DNA sequences in the same sample also yield this CDR3. The rearrangement links TRBV5-4 to TRBJ1-1, with 8 bases aligning to TRBD1. CDR3 size: 16 residues. CDR1 and CDR2 from the germline V gene are SGHNT and YYREEE (reference sequence). In DNA, the CDR3 is TGCGCCAGCACCCAGGGGGCCCCGCGACTCAGCACTGAAGCTTTCTTT. This gives the protein CASTQGAPRLSTEAFF.

The rearrangement joins TRBV7-3 to TRBJ1-1; maybe TRBD1 (6 bases). CDR3 size: 17 residues. Germline CDR1 is SGHTA and CDR2 is FQGTGA. The V and J ends lost 5 bases and 1 base respectively, with 20 bases between them. The CDR3 sequence is CASSPTGQLGENTEAFF. The CDR3 coding sequence is TGTGCCAGCAGCCCTACAGGACAGCTTGGAGAGAACACTGAAGCTTTCTTT.

This clone was counted only a few times. The rearrangement joins TRBV4-1 to TRBJ1-5; D is perhaps TRBD1 (5 bases). The CDR3 extends over 14 amino acids. Germline CDR1 reads MGHRA; CDR2 reads YSYEKL. V was clipped by 4 bases and J by 4 bases, with 11 bases between them. This CDR3 reads CASSRGTDNQPQHF. The DNA for the CDR3 is TGCGCCAGCAGCCGCGGGACTGATAATCAGCCCCAGCATTTT.

This chain links TRBV6-5 with TRBJ1-2; tentatively, D is TRBD1 (6 bases). V was pared by 0 bases and J by 8 bases, with 19 bases between. This CDR3 has 16 residues. CDR1 MNHEY and CDR2 SVGAGI come from the germline V gene. The CDR3 region has the DNA TGTGCCAGCAGTTACTCGAAGGGGGGGCTCCTGAGGGGCTACACCTTC. Its protein is CASSYSKGGLLRGYTF.

In regard to this clone: Other DNA variants within this sample encode the same CDR3. The chain combines TRBV29-1 with TRBJ2-5; weak D call: TRBD1 (5 bases). The germline V gene encodes CDR1 SQVTM and CDR2 ANQGSEA. V was trimmed by 4 bases and J by 1 base, leaving 7 bases between them. The CDR3 loop spans 12 amino acids. DNA of the CDR3: TGCAGCGTTGGGCAGGGCCAAGAGACCCAGTACTTC. It yields the protein CSVGQGQETQYF.

The chain carries TRBV2 and TRBJ2-1, with 13 positions matching TRBD2. The CDR3 spans 19 residues. Unmatched junction bases numbered 18, after V lost 5 bases and J lost 8 bases. In germline, CDR1 is SNHLY, CDR2 FYNNEI. CDR3 bases: TGTGCCAGCAGTAAAATTAGAAATACGGGACTAGCGGGAATCGATGAGCAGTTCTTC. Translating gives CASSKIRNTGLAGIDEQFF.

The chain combines TRBV25-1 with TRBJ1-2, with D tentatively TRBD1 (5 bases). This CDR3 has 16 residues. V gave up 0 bases and J gave up 6 bases, with 17 bases separating them. Per germline, CDR1 MGHDK and CDR2 SYGVNS. This chain's CDR3 is CASSEYIGREGHGYTF. The CDR3, as DNA: TGTGCCAGCAGTGAATATATCGGCAGGGAAGGGCATGGCTACACCTTC.